This TCR beta chain was sequenced for a study of T-cell reconstitution after alpha-beta-depleted transplantation in children. Study-wide results and caveats: Newly produced T cells mostly accounted for T-cell counts and diversity one year post-transplant. Alpha-beta T cells present about two months after transplant were reported to originate from several hundred expanded graft clones.

This clonotype was recorded at least ten times. The antigen remains unidentified. TCRbeta library construction was performed incorporating unique molecular identifiers. TCRdb itself ran the PCR reads through MiXCR, one entry per CDR3 protein. The sample carries around 600,000 distinct CDR3 sequences, 23% recorded once. V shed 6 bases, J shed 9 bases, and the junction held 12 bases outside the gene matches. The CDR3 extends over 15 amino acids. The specimen was PBMCs, mostly from graft donor cells, collected 360 days after TCRalphabeta/CD19-depleted stem cell transplant. The rearrangement joins TRBV12-3 or TRBV12-4 to TRBJ2-1; the match to TRBD1 covers 9 bases. This TCR was sampled from a boy in the first two years of life who had a stem cell transplant for acute myeloid leukemia, so the T cells may come from the graft donor. CDR3 in amino acids: CASRPSRTGASEQFF. The CDR3 bases are TGTGCCAGCAGGCCTTCTCGGACAGGGGCTAGTGAGCAGTTCTTC.